This T cell receptor (beta chain) was captured in a study of cytomegalovirus exposure and HLA in healthy donors. Study in general: Sequencing of approximately 190 million T cells in an earlier analysis found around 120 million unique TCR beta sequences.

The germline V gene has CDR1 LNHNV and CDR2 YYDKDF (reference sequence). Losses at the gene ends were 3 bases for V and 8 bases for J; bases not matched to a gene: 7. The CDR3 has 15 amino acids. 60 Vbeta and 13 Jbeta primers were used in PCR. Clones were sequenced by immunoSEQ multiplex PCR, and TCRdb holds only the in-frame ones, with some missing. The table includes fewer than 120,000 clones, approximately 78% detected once. Healthy bone marrow donors supplied every sample. A note on this clone: Its cognate antigen is unknown.

Study-level points and caveats: Later on, an analysis found that several of the most significant clusters appeared to be linked to common viral pathogens, which included parvovirus B19. As was reported, the HLA-A and HLA-B alleles of most subjects were accurately predicted from TCR beta sequences.

The chain employs TRBV15 and TRBJ2-2; 9 nucleotides align to TRBD1. This TCR was sampled from a woman in her 30s in good health and CMV-seronegative. Material: PBMCs. The CDR3: CATSSRTGVAGELFF. CDR3 coding DNA: TGTGCCACCAGCAGTAGGACAGGGGTAGCGGGGGAGCTGTTTTTT.